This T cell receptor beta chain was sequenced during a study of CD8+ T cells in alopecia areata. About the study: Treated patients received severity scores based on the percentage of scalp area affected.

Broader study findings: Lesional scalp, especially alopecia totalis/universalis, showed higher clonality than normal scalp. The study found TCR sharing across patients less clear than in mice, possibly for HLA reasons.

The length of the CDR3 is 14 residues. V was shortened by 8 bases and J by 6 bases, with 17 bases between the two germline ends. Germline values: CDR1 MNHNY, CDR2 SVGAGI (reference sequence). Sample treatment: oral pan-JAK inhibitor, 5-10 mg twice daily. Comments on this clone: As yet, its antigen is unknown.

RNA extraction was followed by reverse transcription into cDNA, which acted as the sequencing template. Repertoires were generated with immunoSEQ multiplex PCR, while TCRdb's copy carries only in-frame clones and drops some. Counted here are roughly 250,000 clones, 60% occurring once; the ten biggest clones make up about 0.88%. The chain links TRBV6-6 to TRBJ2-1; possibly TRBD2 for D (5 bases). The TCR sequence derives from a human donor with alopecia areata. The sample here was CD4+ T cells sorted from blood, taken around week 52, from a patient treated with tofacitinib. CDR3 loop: CASVPRVSGNEQFF. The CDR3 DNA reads TGTGCCAGCGTACCGAGGGTCAGCGGCAATGAGCAGTTCTTC.